This T cell receptor (beta chain) was retrieved from a study of cytomegalovirus exposure and HLA in healthy donors. V was pared by 2 bases and J by 1 base, with 7 bases between. This CDR3 is 15 amino acids long. Germline V gene lookup returns CDR1 SGHRS and CDR2 YFSETQ. At sampling all donors were nominally healthy, likely with unrecorded immune exposures. Amplification used 60 Vbeta primers and 13 Jbeta primers. Profiling relied on immunoSEQ multiplex PCR, and the TCRdb table lists in-frame clones only, not all of them. Of 95,000 to 150,000 clones listed, approximately 78% were seen once; the top ten hold 8.2%. With respect to this clone: The antigen is not known.

Study-level findings and limits: The availability of immune exposure information extended only to CMV serostatus.

V usage is TRBV5-1 and J usage is TRBJ2-6, with a tentative D call TRBD1 (6 bases). The source material was PBMCs. The receptor's source is a woman between 40 and 50 years old in good health and CMV-seropositive. The CDR3 protein is CASSLQGSGANVLTF. In DNA, the CDR3 is TGCGCCAGCAGCTTACAGGGATCTGGGGCCAACGTCCTGACTTTC.